The TCR beta chain under discussion was sequenced for a study of glioma-infiltrating T cells after dendritic cell vaccination. The CDR3 extends over 13 amino acids. Germline lookup yields CDR1 SGHTA and CDR2 FQGNSA. Deletions cut 5 bases from V and 2 bases from J, with 7 bases between. Time point indicated: after dendritic cell vaccination, including at tumor progression/relapse. A word on this clone: Its antigen is undetermined.

Method: immunoSEQ multiplex PCR; TCRdb's copy keeps in-frame clones and lacks some. The repertoire holds about 50,000 clones, with over 65% as singletons. Whole-study results and caveats: Higher pretreatment TIL content predicted longer progression-free time and survival.

J is TRBJ1-5 and V is TRBV7-2; no reliable D call. This receptor was obtained from a human donor with glioblastoma. Sequencing used blood, obtained after dendritic cell vaccination. The CDR3 nucleotides are TGTGCCAGCAGCCCGGAGGGCAATCAGCCCCAGCATTTT. Its translation is CASSPEGNQPQHF.